This passage covers 21 T cell receptor beta chains from one sample sequenced in a study of shared clonotypes between healthy human individuals. CD45RO-negative CD8 cells positively selected for CCR7 made up the naive population, which excluded terminally differentiated effector memory CD45RA+ cells. Produced via immunoSEQ multiplex PCR; TCRdb's table is partial and in-frame only. In the table there are about 800,000 clones, 96% of which are singletons. Sequenced material: naive CD8+ T cells sorted from blood. The receptors derive from a man between 25 and 39 years old in good health.

The J gene is TRBJ2-3, the V gene TRBV7-2; 8 positions match TRBD2. The CDR3 sequence is 15 residues long. Germline values: CDR1 SGHTA, CDR2 FQGNSA. V shed 3 bases and J 4 bases; nucleotides not matched to a gene: 6. The CDR3 DNA reads TGTGCCAGCAGCTTGGGACTAGGGTGGGCAGATACGCAGTATTTT. Amino acids: CASSLGLGWADTQYF.

The chain carries TRBV11-3 and TRBJ2-2, with D possibly TRBD1 on 6 matching bases. Germline CDR1 is SGHNT and CDR2 is YENEEA. The CDR3 consists of 16 residues. Trimming removed 3 bases at V and 6 bases at J, with 17 bases between. The CDR3 region has the DNA TGTGCCAGCAGCTTGCGTACCCAGGGGTTCGCCGGGGAGCTGTTTTTT. Translating gives CASSLRTQGFAGELFF.

V is TRBV27 and J is TRBJ2-7; D could derive from TRBD1 or TRBD2 (5 bases each). The length of the CDR3 is 13 residues. Germline V lookup: CDR1 MNHEY, CDR2 SMNVEV (reference sequence). V was pared by 6 bases and J by 2 bases, with 11 bases between. The CDR3 DNA is TGTGCCAGCAGCATTAGGGGACCCTACGAGCAGTACTTC. Its translation: CASSIRGPYEQYF.

This clone has a single count. The chain employs TRBV28 and TRBJ1-4, with D uncertain. Germline V CDR1 and CDR2: MDHEN, SYDVKM. The CDR3 spans 16 residues. V was shortened by 5 bases and J by 4 bases, with 17 bases between the two germline ends. Here the CDR3 DNA reads TGTGCCAGCAGTCCCGGGAAGGGAACCGGTAATGAAAAACTGTTTTTT. This codes for CASSPGKGTGNEKLFF.

In regard to this clone: Other nucleotide sequences from this sample produce the same CDR3. This chain joins TRBV27 and TRBJ2-7, with D maybe TRBD1 (5 bases). CDR1 MNHEY and CDR2 SMNVEV come from the germline V gene (reference sequence). Trimming removed 3 bases at V and 2 bases at J, with 11 bases between. The CDR3 totals 14 residues. CDR3 in amino acids: CASSFGQGPYEQYF. The CDR3 DNA sequence: TGTGCCAGCAGTTTTGGACAAGGGCCCTACGAGCAGTACTTC.

The V and J genes are TRBV11-2 and TRBJ2-7; no definite D call. Deletions cut 5 bases from V and 2 bases from J, with 10 bases between. The CDR3 spans 13 residues. In germline, CDR1 is SGHAT, CDR2 FQNNGV. CDR3 coding DNA: TGTGCCAGCAGCCTAGGTCCCGCCTACGAGCAGTACTTC. Translating gives CASSLGPAYEQYF.

The V and J genes are TRBV11-2 and TRBJ2-7; D perhaps matches TRBD2 (5 bases). The CDR3 covers 15 residues. Per the germline V gene, CDR1 is SGHAT and CDR2 is FQNNGV. The V and J ends lost 7 bases and 2 bases respectively, with 18 bases between them. This chain's CDR3 is CASTPWVGEPYEQYF. CDR3 in DNA: TGTGCCAGCACCCCCTGGGTCGGGGAACCCTACGAGCAGTACTTC.

The gene calls are TRBV27 and TRBJ2-1, with a possible D match to TRBD2 (6 bases). Germline-derived CDR1 and CDR2 are MNHEY and SMNVEV (reference sequence). The V and J ends lost 5 bases and 10 bases respectively, with 15 bases between them. The CDR3 spans 13 residues. The CDR3 sequence: CASSHRLGREQFF. The CDR3 coding sequence is TGTGCCAGCAGTCACAGACTAGGAAGGGAGCAGTTCTTC.

The CDR3, as DNA: TGTGCCAGCAGTGCCCGACAGGGGGCGACCAAAAACATTCAGTACTTC. This codes for CASSARQGATKNIQYF. This chain joins TRBV6-1 and TRBJ2-4, with 10 bases identical to TRBD1. The CDR3 covers 16 residues. The J segment lost 2 bases and the V segment lost 4 bases, leaving 5 bases of the junction unmatched. Germline V CDR1 and CDR2: MNHNS, SASEGT.

The genes are TRBV29-1 and TRBJ2-7; D gene uncertain. Trimming took off 0 bases at V and 2 bases at J, with 17 bases between the two ends. This CDR3 spans 16 amino acids. Germline V lookup: CDR1 SQVTM, CDR2 ANQGSEA. The CDR3 nucleotides are TGCAGCGTTGAAGAGGCGGCAGGTCCACTAACCTACGAGCAGTACTTC. This gives the protein CSVEEAAGPLTYEQYF.

The CDR3 nucleotides are TGTGCCAGCAGCTTAGGCAGGGAAAGCTCCTACGAGCAGTACTTC. Its translation: CASSLGRESSYEQYF. V usage is TRBV7-6 and J usage is TRBJ2-7; D might be TRBD1 (5 bases). Trimming removed 1 base at V and 0 bases at J, with 10 bases between. CDR1 and CDR2 from the germline V gene are SGHVS and FNYEAQ. The CDR3 runs 15 residues.

This chain connects TRBV5-4 to TRBJ2-1, with 8 bases identical to TRBD2. The ends lost 5 bases at V and 0 bases at J; junction bases unmatched: 4. From germline, CDR1 is SGHNT and CDR2 YYREEE (reference sequence). The CDR3 covers 15 residues. In DNA form, the CDR3 reads TGTGCCAGCAGGTATAGCGGGAACTCCTACAATGAGCAGTTCTTC. Translated: CASRYSGNSYNEQFF.

The chain employs TRBV19 and TRBJ2-1; 8 bases agree with TRBD2. Germline loops: CDR1 LNHDA, CDR2 SQIVND (reference sequence). This CDR3 has 16 residues. V gave up 5 bases and J gave up 2 bases; unmatched junction bases: 8. The CDR3 sequence is CASSSSLAAPYNEQFF. The CDR3 DNA sequence: TGTGCCAGTAGTTCATCACTAGCGGCGCCCTACAATGAGCAGTTCTTC.

The CDR3 coding sequence is TGTGCCAGCGGGGCCGGCTCCATCGAGCAGTACTTC. Its protein is CASGAGSIEQYF. The chain combines TRBV5-5 with TRBJ2-7, with a weak D call TRBD1 (5 bases). This CDR3 has 12 amino acids. Trimming took 7 bases from V and 6 from J, leaving 14 bases between them. Germline CDR1 and CDR2: SGHKS and YYEKEE (reference sequence).

Points on this clone: The junction does not match germline at one end; this may be a read error. This sequence joins TRBV9 and TRBJ2-7, with 8 bases matching TRBD1. The CDR3 extends over 18 amino acids. The germline CDR1 and CDR2 sequences are SGDLS and YYNGEE. The CDR3 loop reads CVSSLGRVFGTGDTEQYF. The CDR3 coding sequence is TGTGTCAGCAGTCTAGGGCGCGTATTTGGGACAGGAGATACCGAGCAGTACTTC.

In nucleotides, the CDR3 is TGCAGCGGGAAAGGGGCAGGCACTGAAGCTTTCTTT. As protein: CSGKGAGTEAFF. This chain connects TRBV29-1 to TRBJ1-1; tentatively, D is TRBD1 (5 bases). Germline CDR1 SQVTM, CDR2 ANQGSEA. V shed 7 bases and J shed 4 bases, with 13 bases lying between them. The length of the CDR3 is 12 residues.

This chain connects TRBV19 to TRBJ1-1, with D uncertain. Germline lookup yields CDR1 LNHDA and CDR2 SQIVND (reference sequence). Between the trimmed V and J ends, which lost 7 bases and 4 bases, there was a span of 13 bases. This CDR3 has 13 amino acids. CDR3 region: CASKIHGVTEAFF. The DNA for the CDR3 is TGTGCCAGTAAGATTCACGGGGTCACTGAAGCTTTCTTT.

The rearrangement uses TRBV7-8 and TRBJ2-1, with D unresolved. This CDR3 contains 11 residues. CDR1 and CDR2 from the germline V gene are SGHVS and FQNEAQ. The V gene lost 4 bases and the J gene lost 3 bases, with 1 base spanning the gap. As DNA, the CDR3 is TGTGCCAGCAGCTACTACAATGAGCAGTTCTTC. Translated: CASSYYNEQFF.

V usage is TRBV7-2 and J usage is TRBJ2-7; D might be TRBD2 (5 bases). V dropped 1 base and J dropped 3 bases, with 13 bases sitting between them. The CDR3 loop spans 15 amino acids. Per germline, CDR1 SGHTA and CDR2 FQGNSA. DNA for the CDR3: TGTGCCAGCAGCTTAGTATCAGAGGGAAGCTACGAGCAGTACTTC. It codes for CASSLVSEGSYEQYF.

This rearrangement joins TRBV2 to TRBJ2-1, with D possibly matching TRBD2 (6 bases). Between the trimmed V and J ends, which lost 4 bases and 2 bases, there was a span of 12 bases. The CDR3 covers 15 residues. Germline V gene lookup returns CDR1 SNHLY and CDR2 FYNNEI. The CDR3 sequence is CASSASSEPYNEQFF. The CDR3 region has the DNA TGTGCCAGCAGTGCCTCTAGCGAACCCTACAATGAGCAGTTCTTC.

The V gene is TRBV15, the J gene TRBJ2-5, with 8 bases fitting TRBD2. The CDR3 has 15 amino acids. Germline CDR1 and CDR2: LNHNV and YYDKDF (reference sequence). V lost 2 bases to trimming and J lost 5 bases; unmatched junction nucleotides: 7. The CDR3 sequence: CATSRSGAGVETQYF. The CDR3, as DNA: TGTGCCACCAGCAGATCCGGAGCGGGAGTGGAGACCCAGTACTTC.